This TCR beta chain was profiled in a study of cytomegalovirus exposure and HLA in healthy donors. Broader study findings: Of the V segments, some could not be distinguished, including TRBV6-2 and TRBV6-3, and were excluded. Confirmation in vitro established that a few CMV-associated chains were specific for CMV antigens.

Notes on this clone: Antigen: not known.

This PCR relied on a set of 60 Vbeta primers and 13 Jbeta primers. Produced via immunoSEQ multiplex PCR; TCRdb's table is partial and in-frame only. The sample contains some 110,000 clones, 65% to 80% of which appear only once. Germline assignment: CDR1 SGHVS and CDR2 FQNEAQ. This CDR3 spans 15 amino acids. V was shortened by 5 bases and J by 4 bases, with 12 bases between the two germline ends. Sequences were obtained from PBMCs. The chain employs TRBV7-8 and TRBJ2-6, with a possible D match to TRBD2 (5 bases). This sequence originates from a woman between 40 and 55 years old in good health and CMV-seropositive. Here the CDR3 reads CASSRTAAGANVLTF. The CDR3 DNA is TGTGCCAGCAGCCGTACAGCGGCCGGGGCCAACGTCCTGACTTTC.